This T cell receptor (beta chain) was observed in a study of T cell responses to AZD1222 COVID-19 vaccine. Findings and caveats of the study: Vaccine-associated CD4 TCRs spanned spike, dominant at 160-218 and 743-854.

Only in-frame clones appear in the TCRdb table, and some are missing; sequencing was by immunoSEQ multiplex PCR. The sample includes about 210,000 clones, roughly 94% of them seen just once. Concerning this clone: What it binds is unknown.

V lost 1 base, J lost 6 bases, and 11 bases lay in between. CDR3 length equals 14 residues. The germline gives CDR1 SGDLS, CDR2 YYNGEE. The sample here was peripheral blood, taken 28 days after the second dose of the MenACWY control vaccine. The chain is built from TRBV9 and TRBJ2-1, with D tentatively TRBD2 (5 bases). This clonotype was obtained from an adult who received the MenACWY meningococcal vaccine as a control. As DNA, the CDR3 is TGTGCCAGCAGCGTATATAGCGTCCCCAATGAGCAGTTCTTC. Translated, it gives CASSVYSVPNEQFF.